This T cell receptor beta chain was recovered during a study of cytomegalovirus exposure and HLA in healthy donors. Study-wide results and caveats: In a later analysis, HLA-associated TCR beta chains were more clonally expanded than equally common others.

PCR amplification relied on 60 Vbeta primers (plus 13 Jbeta primers). The table came from immunoSEQ multiplex PCR; TCRdb's copy has only in-frame clones and leaves some out. This sample has about 120,000 clones; roughly 79% occur once, and the top ten carry over 1.5%. The ends were cut back, 4 bases at V and 0 bases at J, with 15 bases in the middle. Germline CDR1 is SGHAT and CDR2 is FQNNGV. This CDR3 is built from 16 residues. On this clone itself: Its matching antigen is unknown.

The rearrangement uses TRBV11-2 and TRBJ1-1; weak D call: TRBD1 (6 bases). Sequenced material: PBMCs. This receptor was identified in a young woman in good health and CMV-seronegative. The CDR3 loop reads CASSWGQGSMNTEAFF. CDR3 nucleotides: TGTGCCAGCAGCTGGGGGCAGGGAAGCATGAACACTGAAGCTTTCTTT.